The entry below gives a single TCR beta chain sequence along with its context. The data stem from a study of blood T cell repertoires in COVID-19. Overall study context: Samples came from the United States, Italy and Spain, spanning acute and convalescent COVID-19. Sources were T cells, B-cell-depleted T cells, or PBMCs; the material itself was cDNA or gDNA.

Methods used by the authors: Cell counts per sample came from amplifying reference gene primers. Data came from immunoSEQ multiplex PCR; TCRdb stores just in-frame clones and leaves some out. From that table come the V and J calls and clone size; the DNA was used to work out D and trimming. This table holds about 200,000 clones, approximately 92% found once. The sequenced material came from peripheral blood. This clonotype originated in a man aged 50 or older with acute or convalescent COVID-19.

This CDR3 is CASSLKDRENSPLHF. For the CDR3, the DNA is TGTGCCAGCAGTTTAAAGGACAGGGAGAATTCACCCCTCCACTTT. J is TRBJ1-6 and V is TRBV3-1 (or the pseudogene TRBV3-2); TRBD1 aligns across 8 bases. The CDR3 length is 15 residues. Germline V lookup: CDR1 LGHDT, CDR2 YNNKEL (reference sequence). The V and J ends lost 6 bases and 7 bases, in that order; junction bases with no gene match: 8.